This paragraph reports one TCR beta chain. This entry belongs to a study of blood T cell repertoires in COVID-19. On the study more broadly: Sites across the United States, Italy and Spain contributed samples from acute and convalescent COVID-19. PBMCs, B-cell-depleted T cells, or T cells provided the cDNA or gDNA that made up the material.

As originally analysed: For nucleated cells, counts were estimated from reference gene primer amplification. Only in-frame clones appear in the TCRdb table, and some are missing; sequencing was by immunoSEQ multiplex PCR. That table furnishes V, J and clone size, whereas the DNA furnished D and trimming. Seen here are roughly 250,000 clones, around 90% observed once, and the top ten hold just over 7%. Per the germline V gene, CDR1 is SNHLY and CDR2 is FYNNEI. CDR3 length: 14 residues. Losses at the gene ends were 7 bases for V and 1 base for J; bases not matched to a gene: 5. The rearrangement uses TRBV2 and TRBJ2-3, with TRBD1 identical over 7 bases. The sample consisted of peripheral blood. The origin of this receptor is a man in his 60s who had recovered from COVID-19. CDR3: CASIRDSGTDTQYF. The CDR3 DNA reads TGTGCCAGCATCCGGGACAGTGGCACAGATACGCAGTATTTT.